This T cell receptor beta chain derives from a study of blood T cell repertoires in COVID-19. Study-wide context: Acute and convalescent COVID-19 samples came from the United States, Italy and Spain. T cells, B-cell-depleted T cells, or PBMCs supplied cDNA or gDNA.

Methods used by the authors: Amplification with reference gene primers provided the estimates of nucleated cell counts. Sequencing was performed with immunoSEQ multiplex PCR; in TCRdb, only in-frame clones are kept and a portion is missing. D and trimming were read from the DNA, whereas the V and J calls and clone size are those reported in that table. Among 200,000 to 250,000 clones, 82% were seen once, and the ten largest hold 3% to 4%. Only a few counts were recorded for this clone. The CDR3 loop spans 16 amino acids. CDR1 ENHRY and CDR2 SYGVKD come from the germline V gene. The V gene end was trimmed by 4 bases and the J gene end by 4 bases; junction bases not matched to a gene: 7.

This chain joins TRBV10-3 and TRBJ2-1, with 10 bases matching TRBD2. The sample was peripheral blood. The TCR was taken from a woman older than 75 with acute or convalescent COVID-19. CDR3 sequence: CAISVSSGGLYNEQFF. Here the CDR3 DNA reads TGTGCCATCAGTGTCTCTAGCGGGGGCCTTTACAATGAGCAGTTCTTC.